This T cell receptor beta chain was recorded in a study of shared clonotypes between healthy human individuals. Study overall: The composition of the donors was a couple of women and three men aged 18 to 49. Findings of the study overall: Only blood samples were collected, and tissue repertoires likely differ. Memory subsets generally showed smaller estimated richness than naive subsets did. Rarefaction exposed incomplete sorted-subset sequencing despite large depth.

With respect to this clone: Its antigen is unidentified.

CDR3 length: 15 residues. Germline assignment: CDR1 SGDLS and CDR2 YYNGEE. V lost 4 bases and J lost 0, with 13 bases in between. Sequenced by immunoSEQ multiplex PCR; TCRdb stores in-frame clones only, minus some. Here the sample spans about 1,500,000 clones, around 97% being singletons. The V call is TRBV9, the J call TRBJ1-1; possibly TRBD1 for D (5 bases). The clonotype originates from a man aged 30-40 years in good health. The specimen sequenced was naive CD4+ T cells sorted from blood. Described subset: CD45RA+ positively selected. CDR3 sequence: CASSPRERMNTEAFF. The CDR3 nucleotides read TGTGCCAGCAGCCCCAGGGAGCGGATGAACACTGAAGCTTTCTTT.